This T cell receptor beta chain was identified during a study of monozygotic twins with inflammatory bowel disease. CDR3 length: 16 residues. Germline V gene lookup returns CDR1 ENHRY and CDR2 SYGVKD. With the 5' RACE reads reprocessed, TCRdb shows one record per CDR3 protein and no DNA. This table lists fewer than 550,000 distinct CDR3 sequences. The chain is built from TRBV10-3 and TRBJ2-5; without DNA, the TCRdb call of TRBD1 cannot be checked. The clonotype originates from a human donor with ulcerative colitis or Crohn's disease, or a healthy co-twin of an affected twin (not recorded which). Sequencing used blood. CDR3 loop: CAISAYRGLQKETQYF.